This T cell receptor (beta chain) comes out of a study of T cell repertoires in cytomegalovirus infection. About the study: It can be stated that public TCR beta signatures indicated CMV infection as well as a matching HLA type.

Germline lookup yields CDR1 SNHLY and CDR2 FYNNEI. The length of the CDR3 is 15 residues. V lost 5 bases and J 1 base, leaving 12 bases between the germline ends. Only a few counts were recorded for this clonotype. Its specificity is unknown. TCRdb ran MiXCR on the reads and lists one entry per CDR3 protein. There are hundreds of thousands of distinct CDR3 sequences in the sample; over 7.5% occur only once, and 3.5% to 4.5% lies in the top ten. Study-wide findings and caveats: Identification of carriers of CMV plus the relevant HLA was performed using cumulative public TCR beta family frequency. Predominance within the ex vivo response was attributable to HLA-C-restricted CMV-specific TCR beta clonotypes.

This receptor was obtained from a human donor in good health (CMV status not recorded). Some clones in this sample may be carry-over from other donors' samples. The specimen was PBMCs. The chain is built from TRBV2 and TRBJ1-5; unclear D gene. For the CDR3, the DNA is TGTGCCAGCAGTCCGAACGCGGGGAGCAATCAGCCCCAGCATTTT. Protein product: CASSPNAGSNQPQHF.